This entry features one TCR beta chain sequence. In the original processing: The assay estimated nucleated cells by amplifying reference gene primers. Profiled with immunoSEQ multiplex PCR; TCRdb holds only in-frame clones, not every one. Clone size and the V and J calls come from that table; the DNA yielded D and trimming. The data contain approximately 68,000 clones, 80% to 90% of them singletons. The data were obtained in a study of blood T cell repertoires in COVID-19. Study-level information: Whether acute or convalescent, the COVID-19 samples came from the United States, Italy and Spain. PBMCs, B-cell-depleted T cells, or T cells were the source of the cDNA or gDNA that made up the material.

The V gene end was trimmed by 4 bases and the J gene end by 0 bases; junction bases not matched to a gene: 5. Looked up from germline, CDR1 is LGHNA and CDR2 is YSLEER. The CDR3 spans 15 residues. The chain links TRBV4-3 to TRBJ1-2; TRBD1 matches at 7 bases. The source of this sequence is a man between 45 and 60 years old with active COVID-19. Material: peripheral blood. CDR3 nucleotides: TGCGCCAGCAGCCCCACAGGGGACACTAACTATGGCTACACCTTC. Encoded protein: CASSPTGDTNYGYTF.